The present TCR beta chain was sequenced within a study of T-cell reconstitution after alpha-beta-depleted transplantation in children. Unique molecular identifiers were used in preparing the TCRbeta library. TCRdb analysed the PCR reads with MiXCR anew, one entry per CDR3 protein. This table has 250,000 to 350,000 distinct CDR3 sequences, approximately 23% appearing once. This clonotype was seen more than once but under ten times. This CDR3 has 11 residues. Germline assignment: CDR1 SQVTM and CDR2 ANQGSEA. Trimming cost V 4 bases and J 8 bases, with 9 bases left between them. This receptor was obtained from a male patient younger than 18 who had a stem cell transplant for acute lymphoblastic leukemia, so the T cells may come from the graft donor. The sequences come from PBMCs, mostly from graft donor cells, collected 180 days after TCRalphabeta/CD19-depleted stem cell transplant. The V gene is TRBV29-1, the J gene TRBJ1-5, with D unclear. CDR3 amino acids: CSVGVGEPQHF. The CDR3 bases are TGCAGCGTTGGGGTGGGAGAGCCCCAGCATTTT.